This T cell receptor beta chain was sequenced for a study of blood T cell repertoires in COVID-19. Whole-study context: T cells, B-cell-depleted T cells, or PBMCs provided the cDNA or gDNA that served as material.

Source study methods: Reference gene primer amplification in the assay estimated nucleated cell counts. Method: immunoSEQ multiplex PCR; TCRdb's copy keeps in-frame clones and lacks some. That table furnishes V, J and clone size, whereas the DNA furnished D and trimming. The sample holds 270,000 or so clones; 85% are singletons and the top ten take roughly 15%. This CDR3 is built from 14 residues. Per the germline V gene, CDR1 is MGHRA and CDR2 is YSYEKL. V was trimmed by 1 base and J by 4 bases, leaving 5 bases between them. Sequencing was carried out using peripheral blood. V gene TRBV4-1 combines with J gene TRBJ1-6; D is perhaps TRBD1 (5 bases). The receptor was isolated from a human donor in a cohort sampled during active COVID-19. The CDR3 sequence is CASSQAGYNSPLHF. The CDR3 DNA is TGCGCCAGCAGCCAAGCAGGGTATAATTCACCCCTCCACTTT.